This paragraph reports one T cell receptor beta chain. This specimen comes from a study of blood T cell repertoires in COVID-19. Study-wide background: Some COVID-19 samples were acute and others convalescent; all came from the United States, Italy and Spain. T cells, B-cell-depleted T cells, or PBMCs supplied cDNA or gDNA.

The table came from immunoSEQ multiplex PCR; TCRdb's copy has only in-frame clones and leaves some out. This table holds 200,000 to 300,000 clones, just under 85% found once. The TCR comes from a man aged 50 to 59 with acute or convalescent COVID-19. The specimen sequenced was peripheral blood.

CDR3 sequence reads: CASRGPTSSYNSPLHF. The DNA of the CDR3 is TGTGCCAGCAGGGGGCCGACTAGCTCCTATAATTCACCCCTCCACTTT. This chain uses TRBV2 with TRBJ1-6, with D possibly being TRBD1 (5 bases). V was clipped by 6 bases and J by 0 bases, with 12 bases between them. Germline V gives CDR1 SNHLY, CDR2 FYNNEI. This CDR3 spans 16 amino acids.